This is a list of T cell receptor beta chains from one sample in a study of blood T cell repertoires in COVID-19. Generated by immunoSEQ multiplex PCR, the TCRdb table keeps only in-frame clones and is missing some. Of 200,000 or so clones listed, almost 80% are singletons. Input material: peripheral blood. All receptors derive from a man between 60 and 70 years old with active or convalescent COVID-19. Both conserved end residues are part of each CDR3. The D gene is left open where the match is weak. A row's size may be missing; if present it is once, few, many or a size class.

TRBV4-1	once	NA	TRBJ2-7	CASSQAVTFYEQYF	TGCGCCAGCAGCCAAGCCGTCACATTCTACGAGCAGTACTTC
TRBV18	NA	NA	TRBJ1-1	CASSPGTEATEAFF	TGTGCCAGCTCACCAGGTACGGAGGCCACTGAAGCTTTCTTT
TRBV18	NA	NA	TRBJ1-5	CASSPRHRKSNQPQHF	TGTGCCAGCTCACCACGGCACAGAAAAAGCAATCAGCCCCAGCATTTT
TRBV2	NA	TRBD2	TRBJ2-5	CASSHSGTRETQYF	TGTGCCAGCAGTCACTCCGGGACTAGAGAGACCCAGTACTTC
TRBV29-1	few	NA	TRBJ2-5	CSVDGAVSGETQYF	TGCAGCGTTGACGGAGCGGTATCGGGGGAGACCCAGTACTTC
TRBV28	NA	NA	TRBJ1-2	CASSLLTGGYTF	TGTGCCAGCAGTCTCCTAACCGGGGGCTACACCTTC
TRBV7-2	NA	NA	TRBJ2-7	CASSLVQEFNYEQYF	TGTGCCAGCAGCTTAGTACAGGAGTTTAACTACGAGCAGTACTTC
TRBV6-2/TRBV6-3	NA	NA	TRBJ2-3	CASSRSNTDTQYF	TGTGCCAGCAGTCGGTCCAACACAGATACGCAGTATTTT
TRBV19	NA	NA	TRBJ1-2	CASAGDGYTF	TGTGCCAGTGCAGGCGATGGCTACACCTTC
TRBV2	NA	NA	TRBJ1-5	CASGRDWNSNQPQHF	TGTGCCAGCGGCCGGGACTGGAATAGCAATCAGCCCCAGCATTTT
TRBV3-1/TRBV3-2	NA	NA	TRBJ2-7	CASSHLGAYEQYF	TGTGCCAGCAGCCATCTAGGGGCCTACGAGCAGTACTTC
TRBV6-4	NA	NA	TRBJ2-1	CASSDMGHEQFF	TGTGCCAGCAGTGACATGGGGCATGAGCAGTTCTTC
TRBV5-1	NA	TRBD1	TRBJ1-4	CASSHPRGQKDEKLFF	TGCGCCAGCAGCCACCCCAGGGGGCAAAAGGATGAAAAACTGTTTTTT
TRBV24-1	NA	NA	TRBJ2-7	CATSDSGSYEQYF	TGTGCCACCAGTGATTCGGGATCCTACGAGCAGTACTTC